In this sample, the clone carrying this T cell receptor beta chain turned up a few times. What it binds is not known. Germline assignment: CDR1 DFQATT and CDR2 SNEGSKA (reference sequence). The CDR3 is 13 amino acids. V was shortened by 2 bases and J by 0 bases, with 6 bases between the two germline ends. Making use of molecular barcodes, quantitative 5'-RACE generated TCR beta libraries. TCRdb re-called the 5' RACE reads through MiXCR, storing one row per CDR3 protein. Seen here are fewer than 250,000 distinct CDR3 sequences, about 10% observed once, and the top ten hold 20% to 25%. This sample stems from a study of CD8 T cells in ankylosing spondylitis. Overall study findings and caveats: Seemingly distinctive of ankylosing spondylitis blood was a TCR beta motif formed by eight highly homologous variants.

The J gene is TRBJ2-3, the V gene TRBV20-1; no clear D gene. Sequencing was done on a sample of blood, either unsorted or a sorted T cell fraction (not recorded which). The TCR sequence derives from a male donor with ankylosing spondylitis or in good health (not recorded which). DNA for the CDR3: TGCAGTGCTAGACAAACAAGCACAGATACGCAGTATTTT. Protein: CSARQTSTDTQYF.